This TCR beta chain was retrieved from a study of radiotherapy plus CTLA-4 blockade in lung cancer. On the study more broadly: Objective response rate was 15% to 20%; disease control rate, approximately 30%. Study-wide results and caveats: Reportedly, early blood T cell clone dynamics best predicted response, with interferon-beta. Subsequent to radiotherapy plus ipilimumab, tumor-derived TCR clones underwent expansion in blood.

The protocol was immunoSEQ multiplex PCR, while the TCRdb copy is restricted to in-frame clones and leaves out a portion. The data hold about 59,000 clones, with approximately 65% observed a single time. The germline gives CDR1 SGHRS, CDR2 YFSETQ. This CDR3 contains 15 residues. The ends lost 3 bases at V and 2 bases at J; junction bases unmatched: 5. Receiving focal radiation plus CTLA-4 blockade with ipilimumab were patients who had chemo-refractory metastatic non-small-cell lung cancer. Worth noting for this clone: Its antigen remains unidentified.

The sample was peripheral blood, taken from a patient treated with radiotherapy plus ipilimumab. The source is a human donor with non-small cell lung cancer whose response to radiotherapy plus ipilimumab could not be evaluated. The chain is built from TRBV5-1 and TRBJ2-7; 10 bases align to TRBD1. The CDR3 sequence is CASSSRDRGTYEQYF. CDR3 sequence (DNA): TGCGCCAGCAGCTCCCGGGACAGGGGTACCTACGAGCAGTACTTC.